This T cell receptor beta chain is drawn from a study of PD-L1 blockade in urothelial cancer. As for the study in general: Administration of atezolizumab to patients began in the mid-2010s, at 1,200 mg intravenously every 3 weeks. Male patients with bladder-origin urothelial cancer numbered about 85% of the 29. Typically, measured as a median, blood samples had 140,000 or so T cells.

The CDR3 spans 15 residues. V gave up 5 bases and J gave up 6 bases; unmatched junction bases: 13. CDR1 is GTSNPN, CDR2 SVGIG, per germline (reference sequence). Using immunoSEQ multiplex PCR, the repertoire was profiled, and TCRdb retains in-frame clones only, with some absent. The sample has about 82,000 clones; roughly 90% are singletons. The number of samples from each patient was between 1 and 8, taken pretreatment and on-treatment. This material consisted of PBMCs, taken around atezolizumab (anti-PD-L1) treatment. This clonotype was sampled from a man in his fifties or sixties with urothelial cancer. This sequence joins TRBV30 and TRBJ2-7; TRBD1 matches 10 bases. In nucleotides, the CDR3 is TGTGCCTGGGACACCGGGACAGGGGCTTCTAGCGAGCAGTACTTC. Protein product: CAWDTGTGASSEQYF.